The 8 T cell receptor beta chains reported below all come from one sample, sequenced in a study of T cells in Graves' hyperthyroidism and ophthalmopathy. RNA transcripts served as the template for amplifying TCR beta CDR3 regions. Primed by the HTBI set, a first-round RT-PCR was run on the TCR CDR3. TCRdb recomputed calls from the multiplex PCR reads with MiXCR, one row per CDR3 protein. The sample includes under 350,000 distinct CDR3 sequences, approximately 15% seen only once; the top ten take just over 55%. Sequencing was performed on blood. These receptors all come from a woman aged 55-69 years with Graves' ophthalmopathy.

This clonotype was seen a handful of times. V gene TRBV6-2 or TRBV6-3 combines with J gene TRBJ2-5, with 7 bases identical to TRBD1. The CDR3 runs 16 residues. Trimming removed 5 bases from V and 0 bases from J; junction bases left unmatched: 9. CDR1 and CDR2 from the germline V gene are MNHEY and SVGEGT. The CDR3 protein is CASSLTPQGNQETQYF. CDR3 DNA: TGTGCCAGCAGTCTCACACCACAGGGGAACCAAGAGACCCAGTACTTC.

This chain joins TRBV7-2 and TRBJ1-3; perhaps TRBD1 as D (6 bases). Germline V lookup: CDR1 SGHTA, CDR2 FQGNSA. V dropped 1 base and J dropped 8 bases, with 21 bases sitting between them. The CDR3 consists of 17 residues. The CDR3 spells CASSLGVSAGVEHTIYF. CDR3 sequence (DNA): TGTGCCAGCAGCTTAGGTGTTTCGGCAGGGGTCGAACACACCATATATTTT.

The sample holds many counts of this clonotype. This chain connects TRBV7-2 to TRBJ2-7; 8 bases match TRBD2. The CDR3 runs to 14 residues. In germline, CDR1 is SGHTA, CDR2 FQGNSA. V lost 4 bases and J lost 3; bases outside the gene matches: 5. For the CDR3, the DNA is TGTGCCAGCAGCTCTTCTAGCGGGTTCTACGAGCAGTACTTC. Translating it yields CASSSSSGFYEQYF.

The CDR3 is CASSSDSFNQPQHF. Here the CDR3 DNA reads TGCGCCAGCAGCTCCGACAGTTTCAATCAGCCCCAGCATTTT. V usage is TRBV5-1 and J usage is TRBJ1-5, with a tentative D call TRBD1 (5 bases). Looked up from germline, CDR1 is SGHRS and CDR2 is YFSETQ. The V gene lost 3 bases and the J gene lost 3 bases, with 10 bases spanning the gap. The CDR3 spans 14 residues.

This clonotype appeared many times. V gene TRBV2 combines with J gene TRBJ2-1, with 10 nucleotides matching TRBD2. Germline V gene data show CDR1 as SNHLY and CDR2 as FYNNEI. The junction had 4 bases not matched to a gene; V was cut back by 5 bases and J by 3 bases. The CDR3 loop spans 15 amino acids. CDR3: CASSPLAGGYNEQFF. CDR3 bases: TGTGCCAGCAGTCCTTTAGCGGGGGGCTACAATGAGCAGTTCTTC.

This clonotype has just a few counts. The V call is TRBV29-1, the J call TRBJ2-4, with D possibly being TRBD1 (5 bases). Per germline, CDR1 SQVTM and CDR2 ANQGSEA. The CDR3 spans 15 residues. Trimming took 0 bases from V and 0 from J, leaving 9 bases between them. Here the CDR3 reads CSVEDQGLAKNIQYF. The CDR3 bases are TGCAGCGTTGAAGATCAGGGTCTAGCCAAAAACATTCAGTACTTC.

This clonotype was counted at least ten times. The chain joins TRBV5-5 to TRBJ2-5; tentative D call: TRBD1 (6 bases). The CDR3 sequence is 13 residues long. The ends were cut back, 3 bases at V and 3 bases at J, with 9 bases in the middle. The germline V gene encodes CDR1 SGHKS and CDR2 YYEKEE (reference sequence). CDR3 region: CASSSPGEETQYF. CDR3 DNA sequence: TGTGCCAGCAGCTCACCAGGGGAAGAGACCCAGTACTTC.

This clonotype was picked up many times. This sequence joins TRBV12-3 or TRBV12-4 and TRBJ2-1; possible D gene TRBD2, 5 bases. Between the trimmed V and J ends, which lost 1 base and 4 bases, there was a span of 11 bases. The CDR3 length is 15 residues. The DNA for the CDR3 is TGTGCCAGCAGTTTAGGCGTTTCGGGGTACAATGAGCAGTTCTTC. It codes for CASSLGVSGYNEQFF.